The source of this TCR beta chain is a study of beta chain features in type 1 diabetes. This CDR3 contains 17 residues. The V gene's germline CDR1 is LGHNA and CDR2 YNFKEQ. Trimming at V came to 1 base and at J to 2 bases, leaving 7 bases not matched to a gene. Expressed TCRB transcripts were sequenced, since all the RNA that had been isolated was reverse transcribed. Assay: immunoSEQ multiplex PCR; the TCRdb copy retains only in-frame clones and omits some. The sample lists about 360,000 clones; over 9.5% were seen once. What was sequenced was naive CD4+ T cells from blood. The clonotype was recovered from a man between 18 and 29 years old in good health. The chain carries TRBV4-2 and TRBJ2-5; 10 nucleotides match TRBD1. The CDR3 nucleotides read TGTGCCAGCAGCCAAGGACAGGGGGCGAGGGGGCAAGAGACCCAGTACTTC. Residues: CASSQGQGARGQETQYF.